What follows are 2 T cell receptor beta chains derived from one specimen sequenced in a study of T-cell memory formation after mild COVID-19. TCRdb ran MiXCR on the 5' RACE reads and lists one entry per CDR3 protein. The sample carries 530,000 or so distinct CDR3 sequences, 15% to 20% recorded once. Sequencing was done on a sample of PBMCs or a T cell subset sorted from them (not recorded which). These receptors were collected from an adult woman who had mild COVID-19 (a few samples of this study predate the infection). Cell type and time point are not known.

This clonotype was counted ten times or more. V usage is TRBV12-3 or TRBV12-4 and J usage is TRBJ2-7, with TRBD2 matching 12 bases. The junction had 6 bases not matched to a gene; V was cut back by 4 bases and J by 2 bases. The CDR3 runs 16 residues. This CDR3 reads CASSSWTSGEPYEQYF. CDR3 DNA: TGTGCCAGCAGTTCCTGGACTAGCGGGGAACCCTACGAGCAGTACTTC.

CDR3 bases: TGCGCCAGCAGCCAAGCTAGACAGACCGGGGAGCTGTTTTTT. It translates to CASSQARQTGELFF. V usage is TRBV4-3 and J usage is TRBJ2-2, with a weak D call TRBD1 (5 bases). This CDR3 is 14 amino acids long. Germline lookup yields CDR1 LGHNA and CDR2 YSLEER. With 1 base removed from V and 5 bases from J, the gap between germline ends came to 8 bases.